The 30 T cell receptor beta chains given below trace back to one sample, sequenced in a study of blood T cell repertoires in COVID-19. Measured with immunoSEQ multiplex PCR; TCRdb has only the in-frame clones, and not every one. This table holds 70,000 to 90,000 clones, less than 90% found once. The sequenced material came from peripheral blood. The receptors here all came from a man aged 60 to 69 with acute or convalescent COVID-19.

This clone was detected a few times. The chain couples TRBV7-8 to TRBJ1-1; D not resolved. The CDR3 length is 14 residues. CDR1 and CDR2 (germline): SGHVS, FQNEAQ. V lost 3 bases to trimming and J lost 5 bases, with 13 bases between them. CDR3 sequence reads: CASSFRRQRTEAFF. DNA of the CDR3: TGTGCCAGCAGCTTTAGGAGGCAGCGGACTGAAGCTTTCTTT.

The chain is built from TRBV6-5 and TRBJ1-1; tentative D call: TRBD1 (5 bases). The V end was cut by 8 bases, the J end by 0 bases, with 13 bases between. Germline V gene lookup returns CDR1 MNHEY and CDR2 SVGAGI. There are 14 residues in the CDR3. The CDR3 here is CASAERQMNTEAFF. DNA of the CDR3: TGTGCCAGCGCGGAAAGACAGATGAACACTGAAGCTTTCTTT.

The rearrangement links TRBV4-1 to TRBJ1-5; 10 bases align to TRBD1. There are 17 residues in the CDR3. From germline, CDR1 is MGHRA and CDR2 YSYEKL. Trimming removed 4 bases from V and 8 bases from J; junction bases left unmatched: 14. CDR3 sequence (DNA): TGCGCCAGCAGCCCCCGGTCTGGGACAGGGGCCGGCGAGCCCCAGCATTTT. Its translation is CASSPRSGTGAGEPQHF.

This chain connects TRBV5-1 to TRBJ2-2; D might be TRBD1 (6 bases). The germline V and J ends were trimmed by 2 bases and 4 bases, with 9 bases remaining between them. CDR1 is SGHRS and CDR2 is YFSETQ in the germline V gene. This CDR3 is built from 14 residues. CDR3 sequence reads: CASSLIQGTGELFF. In nucleotides, the CDR3 is TGCGCCAGCAGCTTAATACAGGGCACCGGGGAGCTGTTTTTT.

The genes are TRBV7-8 and TRBJ1-1; 9 positions match TRBD1. This CDR3 has 12 amino acids. Germline CDR1 and CDR2: SGHVS and FQNEAQ. J was trimmed by 11 bases and V by 5 bases; bases with no gene match: 6. The DNA of the CDR3 is TGTGCCAGCAGCCTAAACAGGGGGCAGGCTTTCTTT. Translating gives CASSLNRGQAFF.

This clone was detected only a few times. V and J are TRBV10-3 and TRBJ1-1, with 7 bases lining up with TRBD1. Germline V gives CDR1 ENHRY, CDR2 SYGVKD. Germline trimming cut 6 bases from V and 3 bases from J; bases unmatched to any gene: 7. This CDR3 spans 14 amino acids. CDR3 bases: TGTGCCATCAGCCTAGACAGGGAGTACACTGAAGCTTTCTTT. Translating it yields CAISLDREYTEAFF.

A note on this clone: The junction and the germline gene differ at one end; a read error may be behind it. The chain recombines TRBV6-1 with TRBJ2-7, with TRBD2 matching 9 bases. The CDR3 runs 15 residues. Looked up from germline, CDR1 is MNHNS and CDR2 is SASEGT. The CDR3 region is CASREEAGGSYEQYF. As DNA, the CDR3 is TGTGCCAGCAGGGAAGAAGCGGGAGGCAGCTACGAGCAGTACTTC.

The genes are TRBV10-1 and TRBJ2-7; TRBD1 matches 9 bases. The CDR3 contains 15 residues. The ends lost 0 bases at V and 4 bases at J; junction bases unmatched: 4. Germline CDR1 and CDR2: WNHNN and SYGVQD (reference sequence). The CDR3 DNA is TGCGCCAGCAGTGAGTCGAGAGGACAGGGGTACGAGCAGTACTTC. Its translation: CASSESRGQGYEQYF.

This clone was counted between two and nine times. This chain connects TRBV5-1 to TRBJ1-2, with TRBD1 identical over 8 bases. The V and J ends lost 5 bases and 6 bases, in that order; junction bases with no gene match: 6. Germline-derived CDR1 and CDR2 are SGHRS and YFSETQ. This CDR3 comprises 13 residues. In nucleotides, the CDR3 is TGCGCCAGCAGGGGGACGACAGGGGATGGCTACACCTTC. As protein: CASRGTTGDGYTF.

V usage is TRBV2 and J usage is TRBJ2-3; TRBD2 matches 7 bases. Germline V CDR1 and CDR2: SNHLY, FYNNEI. The trim removed 6 bases at V and 2 bases at J, leaving 2 bases unmatched. There are 13 residues in the CDR3. The CDR3 DNA is TGTGCCAGCAGGAGACTAGCCACAGATACGCAGTATTTT. It yields the protein CASRRLATDTQYF.

The chain uses TRBV4-2 and TRBJ2-4; 8 nucleotides agree with TRBD2. The CDR3 has 15 residues. Trimming removed 2 bases from V and 5 bases from J; junction bases left unmatched: 5. Germline V gene sequence: CDR1 LGHNA, CDR2 YNFKEQ. CDR3 region: CASSQPGGIQNIQYF. The CDR3 region has the DNA TGTGCCAGCAGCCAACCGGGAGGGATTCAAAACATTCAGTACTTC.

The chain uses TRBV3-1 (or the pseudogene TRBV3-2) and TRBJ2-7; 7 bases align to TRBD1. CDR1 and CDR2 (germline): LGHDT, YNNKEL (reference sequence). The CDR3 has 16 residues. Losses at the gene ends were 7 bases for V and 7 bases for J; bases not matched to a gene: 19. CDR3 sequence reads: CASNRGVLSPTEEQYF. The CDR3, as DNA: TGTGCCAGCAACAGGGGTGTTCTCTCCCCGACTGAAGAGCAGTACTTC.

V and J are TRBV9 and TRBJ2-7; the match to TRBD2 covers 12 bases. CDR3 length: 15 amino acids. The J segment lost 5 bases and the V segment lost 2 bases, leaving 5 bases of the junction unmatched. In germline, CDR1 is SGDLS, CDR2 YYNGEE. DNA of the CDR3: TGTGCCAGCAGCGTTCTAGCGGGGGGGCACGACGAGCAGTACTTC. Protein: CASSVLAGGHDEQYF.

The chain links TRBV9 to TRBJ2-3; TRBD2 aligns across 16 bases. Per the germline V gene, CDR1 is SGDLS and CDR2 is YYNGEE. V dropped 4 bases and J dropped 4; count of bases not matched to a gene: 6. The CDR3 covers 17 residues. This CDR3 reads CASSPGLAGGFADTQYF. CDR3 in DNA: TGTGCCAGCAGCCCGGGACTAGCGGGGGGGTTTGCAGATACGCAGTATTTT.

The chain is built from TRBV4-1 and TRBJ1-1, with D perhaps matching TRBD1 (6 bases). The ends were cut back, 3 bases at V and 0 bases at J, with 11 bases in the middle. The length of the CDR3 is 15 residues. The V gene's germline CDR1 is MGHRA and CDR2 YSYEKL. CDR3 loop: CASSQTRTVNTEAFF. DNA of the CDR3: TGCGCCAGCAGCCAGACCCGGACAGTGAACACTGAAGCTTTCTTT.

The chain carries TRBV30 and TRBJ2-3; TRBD2 might be the D (6 bases). This CDR3 is built from 13 residues. Trimming cost V 0 bases and J 3 bases, with 7 bases left between them. Germline V gene lookup returns CDR1 GTSNPN and CDR2 SVGIG (reference sequence). CDR3 loop: CAWSVGGTDTQYF. The CDR3 coding sequence is TGTGCCTGGAGTGTCGGGGGAACAGATACGCAGTATTTT.

The chain recombines TRBV19 with TRBJ1-4, with D unresolved. The CDR3 has 18 residues. Trimming removed 2 bases at V and 3 bases at J, with 19 bases between. Germline V gene sequence: CDR1 LNHDA, CDR2 SQIVND (reference sequence). CDR3 in amino acids: CASSISMSSRVANEKLFF. The CDR3, as DNA: TGTGCCAGTAGTATAAGTATGTCGTCCCGCGTTGCTAATGAAAAACTGTTTTTT.

The chain combines TRBV11-2 with TRBJ1-2; 7 bases agree with TRBD1. With 2 bases clipped from V and 8 bases from J, the junction kept 5 bases outside the gene matches. Looked up from germline, CDR1 is SGHAT and CDR2 is FQNNGV. The CDR3 loop spans 13 amino acids. The CDR3 region is CASSLSQGDGYTF. The CDR3 coding sequence is TGTGCCAGCAGCTTAAGTCAGGGGGACGGCTACACCTTC. Complete variable domain (other parts from reference TRBV11-2 and TRBJ1-2): EAGVAQSPRYKIIEKRQSVAFWCNPISGHATLYWYQQILGQGPKLLIQFQNNGVVDDSQLPKDRFSAERLKGVDSTLKIQPAKLEDSAVYLCASSLSQGDGYTFGSGTRLTVV.

The J gene is TRBJ1-5, the V gene TRBV9, with D uncertain. CDR1 and CDR2 (germline): SGDLS, YYNGEE. CDR3 size: 14 residues. Trimming pared 0 bases from V and 0 bases from J, leaving 4 bases between. As DNA, the CDR3 is TGTGCCAGCAGCGTAGCTCTTAGCAATCAGCCCCAGCATTTT. Translation gives CASSVALSNQPQHF.

The V gene is TRBV19, the J gene TRBJ2-6; tentatively, D is TRBD1 (6 bases). CDR1 and CDR2 (germline): LNHDA, SQIVND (reference sequence). V dropped 6 bases and J dropped 4 bases, with 13 bases sitting between them. The CDR3 length is 15 residues. CDR3 loop: CASSLDRYGANVLTF. The CDR3 DNA sequence: TGTGCCAGTAGCCTCGACAGGTACGGGGCCAACGTCCTGACTTTC. Full variable domain (rest looked up from reference TRBV19 and TRBJ2-6): DGGITQSPKYLFRKEGQNVTLSCEQNLNHDAMYWYRQDPGQGLRLIYYSQIVNDFQKGDIAEGYSVSREKKESFPLTVTSAQKNPTAFYLCASSLDRYGANVLTFGAGSRLTVL.

The chain joins TRBV7-6 to TRBJ1-2, with 10 bases fitting TRBD1. The CDR3 runs 16 residues. The J segment lost 1 base and the V segment lost 5 bases, leaving 7 bases of the junction unmatched. Per the germline V gene, CDR1 is SGHVS and CDR2 is FNYEAQ. The CDR3 here is CASSERQGADNYGYTF. For the CDR3, the DNA is TGTGCCAGCAGCGAGCGACAGGGGGCTGATAACTATGGCTACACCTTC.

The J gene is TRBJ2-1, the V gene TRBV7-8; TRBD2 aligns across 13 bases. The CDR3 spans 19 residues. The V gene's germline CDR1 is SGHVS and CDR2 FQNEAQ. The V segment lost 1 base and the J segment 1 base; nucleotides outside the gene matches: 7. The CDR3 sequence is CASSLGTSGRAGSYNEQFF. Here the CDR3 DNA reads TGTGCCAGCAGCTTAGGCACTAGCGGGAGGGCAGGGTCCTACAATGAGCAGTTCTTC.

V usage is TRBV19 and J usage is TRBJ1-1; TRBD1 matches at 11 bases. In germline, CDR1 is LNHDA, CDR2 SQIVND (reference sequence). The V and J ends lost 6 bases and 5 bases, in that order; junction bases with no gene match: 2. There are 13 residues in the CDR3. CDR3: CASSGTGGTEAFF. The CDR3 bases are TGTGCCAGTAGCGGGACAGGGGGAACTGAAGCTTTCTTT. Full variable domain (remainder filled in from reference TRBV19 and TRBJ1-1): DGGITQSPKYLFRKEGQNVTLSCEQNLNHDAMYWYRQDPGQGLRLIYYSQIVNDFQKGDIAEGYSVSREKKESFPLTVTSAQKNPTAFYLCASSGTGGTEAFFGQGTRLTVV.

The chain combines TRBV5-1 with TRBJ2-5; D may be TRBD1 (6 bases). Trimming shortened V by 3 bases and J by 0 bases, and 12 bases separated the two germline ends. Germline CDR1 SGHRS, CDR2 YFSETQ. This CDR3 is built from 15 residues. CDR3 sequence (DNA): TGCGCCAGCAGCTATGATGGACAGAACCAAGAGACCCAGTACTTC. It specifies CASSYDGQNQETQYF. Full variable domain (remainder filled in from reference TRBV5-1 and TRBJ2-5): KAGVTQTPRYLIKTRGQQVTLSCSPISGHRSVSWYQQTPGQGLQFLFEYFSETQRNKGNFPGRFSGRQFSNSRSEMNVSTLELGDSALYLCASSYDGQNQETQYFGPGTRLLVL.

The chain combines TRBV6-5 with TRBJ2-3; D possibly corresponds to TRBD2 (5 bases). V was cut by 2 bases and J by 5 bases, with 14 bases left in between. The CDR3 spans 15 residues. Germline V gene sequence: CDR1 MNHEY, CDR2 SVGAGI. The CDR3 DNA reads as TGTGCCAGCAGTTACGAGCTAGCCGTTAAAGATACGCAGTATTTT. This encodes CASSYELAVKDTQYF.

The chain recombines TRBV6-5 with TRBJ1-2, with 8 bases matching TRBD1. V was pared by 2 bases and J by 6 bases, with 5 bases of the junction left unmatched. Germline V gene data show CDR1 as MNHEY and CDR2 as SVGAGI. This CDR3 has 14 residues. DNA for the CDR3: TGTGCCAGCAGTTACCATACAGGGGGGGATGGCTACACCTTC. This gives the protein CASSYHTGGDGYTF.

The chain employs TRBV6-5 and TRBJ1-6, with TRBD1 matching over 8 bases. Germline V lookup: CDR1 MNHEY, CDR2 SVGAGI. V lost 0 bases to trimming and J lost 6 bases; unmatched junction nucleotides: 1. The CDR3 covers 15 residues. The DNA of the CDR3 is TGTGCCAGCAGTTACTCTACAGGGGGTAATTCACCCCTCCACTTT. The encoded protein is CASSYSTGGNSPLHF.

The V call is TRBV4-2, the J call TRBJ2-7; D possibly corresponds to TRBD1 (5 bases). With 0 bases removed from V and 3 bases from J, the gap between germline ends came to 9 bases. Germline CDR1 and CDR2: LGHNA and YNFKEQ. The CDR3 is made up of 14 amino acids. For the CDR3, the DNA is TGTGCCAGCAGCCAAGATCTTGGACACTACGAGCAGTACTTC. Encoded protein: CASSQDLGHYEQYF.

This chain links TRBV19 with TRBJ1-1, with 9 bases that match TRBD1. The CDR3 spans 17 residues. V trimming: 3 bases; J trimming: 1 base; junction bases outside the gene matches: 9. CDR1 and CDR2 from the germline V gene are LNHDA and SQIVND (reference sequence). In DNA, the CDR3 is TGTGCCAGTAGTATTACCTGGGACAGGGACGAGAACACTGAAGCTTTCTTT. Translation gives CASSITWDRDENTEAFF.

The chain is built from TRBV14 and TRBJ2-5, with TRBD2 as a possible D gene (6 bases). Trimming cost V 1 base and J 4 bases, with 19 bases left between them. Per the germline V gene, CDR1 is SGHDN and CDR2 is FVKESK. This CDR3 is 17 amino acids long. The CDR3 loop reads CASSQGVGGGSGETQYF. For the CDR3, the DNA is TGTGCCAGCAGCCAAGGGGTGGGAGGAGGATCTGGAGAGACCCAGTACTTC.